Following are 9 T cell receptor beta chains from one sample sequenced in a study of cytomegalovirus exposure and HLA in healthy donors. PCR was performed using 60 Vbeta and 13 Jbeta primers. Assay: immunoSEQ multiplex PCR; the TCRdb copy retains only in-frame clones and omits some. The data hold 110,000 to 150,000 clones, with roughly 71% observed a single time. The specimen was PBMCs. The receptors stem from a man aged 25 to 45 in good health and CMV-seronegative.

J is TRBJ1-1 and V is TRBV7-2; 7 nucleotides agree with TRBD1. The germline CDR1 and CDR2 sequences are SGHTA and FQGNSA. This CDR3 comprises 14 residues. V lost 5 bases and J lost 2; bases outside the gene matches: 5. The CDR3 DNA is TGTGCCAGCAGCGCGGGGACAGCAAACACTGAAGCTTTCTTT. Residues: CASSAGTANTEAFF.

The chain's CDR3 is CASSVGAGSTDTQYF. CDR3 bases: TGTGCCAGCAGCGTAGGGGCAGGAAGCACAGATACGCAGTATTTT. This chain joins TRBV9 and TRBJ2-3; the D is unclear. Trimming pared 0 bases from V and 0 bases from J, leaving 8 bases between. CDR1 and CDR2 (germline): SGDLS, YYNGEE. The CDR3 has 15 residues.

The sample holds a few counts of this clone. The chain is built from TRBV6-5 and TRBJ2-1, with D hard to call. The V gene's germline CDR1 is MNHEY and CDR2 SVGAGI. The CDR3 spans 13 residues. V lost 4 bases to trimming and J lost 3 bases, with 7 bases between them. The CDR3 loop reads CASSLGHYNEQFF. DNA for the CDR3: TGTGCCAGCAGTTTGGGCCACTACAATGAGCAGTTCTTC.

The chain uses TRBV5-1 and TRBJ1-1; D remains ambiguous. The CDR3 runs to 13 residues. Germline loops: CDR1 SGHRS, CDR2 YFSETQ. Trimming stripped 0 bases from V and 3 bases from J, with 6 bases between. CDR3 bases: TGCGCCAGCAGCTTGGCCGGGTACACTGAAGCTTTCTTT. It specifies CASSLAGYTEAFF.

The chain recombines TRBV25-1 with TRBJ2-1; 8 bases are shared with TRBD2. Looked up from germline, CDR1 is MGHDK and CDR2 is SYGVNS. The J segment lost 9 bases and the V segment lost 5 bases, leaving 9 bases of the junction unmatched. The CDR3 is 14 residues long. CDR3 nucleotides: TGTGCCAGCAGTCGGGCGGGAGGTCGCGGTGAGCAGTTCTTC. Amino acids: CASSRAGGRGEQFF.

A few counts support this clone. V is TRBV7-9 and J is TRBJ1-4; the D gene is possibly TRBD1 (5 bases). The germline gives CDR1 SEHNR, CDR2 FQNEAQ (reference sequence). V lost 1 base and J lost 8, with 14 bases in between. The CDR3 totals 15 residues. CDR3 DNA: TGTGCCAGCAGCTTAGACCGGCCAGGGTCAGAAAAACTGTTTTTT. Its protein product is CASSLDRPGSEKLFF.

The genes are TRBV19 and TRBJ1-3; D remains ambiguous. Trimming took 4 bases from V and 4 from J, leaving 8 bases between them. This CDR3 is built from 13 residues. Germline lookup yields CDR1 LNHDA and CDR2 SQIVND (reference sequence). The CDR3 loop reads CASSTSFGNTIYF. For the CDR3, the DNA is TGTGCCAGTAGTACTTCTTTCGGAAACACCATATATTTT.

This clone occurred a few times. The chain has TRBV11-3 and TRBJ2-7, with a possible D match to TRBD2 (6 bases). This CDR3 has 15 amino acids. Trimming took 4 bases from V and 5 from J, leaving 18 bases between them. Germline assignment: CDR1 SGHNT and CDR2 YENEEA. The CDR3 bases are TGTGCCAGCAGCTCACGGACTATTGACGGCGACGAGCAGTACTTC. The encoded protein is CASSSRTIDGDEQYF.

This clone occurred a few times. This chain connects TRBV18 to TRBJ2-7, with 8 nucleotides matching TRBD2. The germline gives CDR1 KGHSH, CDR2 LQKENI. V lost 4 bases to trimming and J lost 2 bases; unmatched junction nucleotides: 4. The CDR3 totals 14 residues. Here the CDR3 reads CASSQPGLAYEQYF. The DNA for the CDR3 is TGTGCCAGCTCACAACCGGGACTAGCCTACGAGCAGTACTTC.